This entry lists 19 T cell receptor beta chains sequenced from one sample in a study of blood T cell repertoires in COVID-19. Some clones are missing from TCRdb's copy, which holds only in-frame ones; the method was immunoSEQ multiplex PCR. The sample yields just over 650,000 clones, more than 80% seen once. Material for sequencing was peripheral blood. The origin of the receptors is a woman aged 18-35 years with acute or convalescent COVID-19.

The rearrangement links TRBV13 to TRBJ1-2; 7 bases map to TRBD1. V shed 7 bases, J shed 2 bases, and the junction held 7 bases outside the gene matches. Germline lookup yields CDR1 PRHDT and CDR2 FYEKMQ (reference sequence). There are 14 residues in the CDR3. This CDR3 is CASKPGTDNYGYTF. DNA for the CDR3: TGTGCCAGCAAACCAGGGACAGACAACTATGGCTACACCTTC. The entire variable domain, with the rest obtained from reference TRBV13 and TRBJ1-2, is as follows: AAGVIQSPRHLIKEKRETATLKCYPIPRHDTVYWYQQGPGQDPQFLISFYEKMQSDKGSIPDRFSAQQFSDYHSELNMSSLELGDSALYFCASKPGTDNYGYTFGSGTRLTVV.

The chain carries TRBV7-9 and TRBJ1-2; D gene uncertain. The CDR3 covers 15 residues. Trimming removed 0 bases at V and 2 bases at J, with 10 bases between. Germline values: CDR1 SEHNR, CDR2 FQNEAQ (reference sequence). CDR3 in DNA: TGTGCCAGCAGCTTAGCGCGCCCGGAGAACTATGGCTACACCTTC. This codes for CASSLARPENYGYTF.

The J gene is TRBJ2-3, the V gene TRBV27, with 8 bases lining up with TRBD1. The germline CDR1 and CDR2 sequences are MNHEY and SMNVEV (reference sequence). The V gene end was trimmed by 4 bases and the J gene end by 6 bases; junction bases not matched to a gene: 15. This CDR3 is built from 17 residues. The CDR3 sequence is CASSSPLRTGSRDTQYF. The CDR3 bases are TGTGCCAGCAGTTCCCCCCTCCGGACAGGGTCTAGGGATACGCAGTATTTT.

The chain employs TRBV7-9 and TRBJ2-6, with D possibly matching TRBD2 (6 bases). Germline CDR1 and CDR2: SEHNR and FQNEAQ (reference sequence). There are 16 residues in the CDR3. V was trimmed by 4 bases and J by 1 base, leaving 11 bases between them. CDR3 loop: CASSSPEGSGANVLTF. CDR3 sequence (DNA): TGTGCCAGCAGCTCCCCGGAGGGGTCTGGGGCCAACGTCCTGACTTTC.

The chain carries TRBV28 and TRBJ1-4, with a weak D call TRBD1 (6 bases). The CDR3 has 15 residues. Germline V lookup: CDR1 MDHEN, CDR2 SYDVKM. V was shortened by 5 bases and J by 8 bases, with 18 bases between the two germline ends. DNA for the CDR3: TGTGCCAGCAGTCTAGGGGGGGCGGCGCGGGAAAAACTGTTTTTT. Amino acids: CASSLGGAAREKLFF.

As concerns this clone: The same CDR3 arises from other DNA sequences in this sample as well. This chain joins TRBV9 and TRBJ2-5; D not certain. This CDR3 is 13 amino acids long. The germline V and J ends were trimmed by 0 bases and 2 bases, with 5 bases remaining between them. In germline, CDR1 is SGDLS, CDR2 YYNGEE. DNA for the CDR3: TGTGCCAGCAGCGTAGCAGGACAAGAGACCCAGTACTTC. Translating it yields CASSVAGQETQYF. Combining the CDR3 with reference TRBV9 and TRBJ2-5 gives the whole variable domain DSGVTQTPKHLITATGQRVTLRCSPRSGDLSVYWYQQSLDQGLQFLIQYYNGEERAKGNILERFSAQQFPDLHSELNLSSLELGDSALYFCASSVAGQETQYFGPGTRLLVL.

The chain is built from TRBV10-3 and TRBJ1-5, with TRBD1 as a possible D gene (5 bases). Germline V gene lookup returns CDR1 ENHRY and CDR2 SYGVKD. CDR3 length equals 14 residues. V lost 3 bases to trimming and J lost 4 bases, with 10 bases between them. CDR3 sequence: CAISDSHRNQPQHF. CDR3 coding DNA: TGTGCCATCAGTGACTCGCACAGGAATCAGCCCCAGCATTTT.

The V and J genes are TRBV9 and TRBJ1-1; 7 bases line up with TRBD1. V was pared by 4 bases and J by 4 bases, with 13 bases of the junction left unmatched. The CDR3 covers 16 residues. Germline lookup yields CDR1 SGDLS and CDR2 YYNGEE. In DNA form, the CDR3 reads TGTGCCAGCAGCACGGACAGGAGGTTCGTGGGCACTGAAGCTTTCTTT. Protein product: CASSTDRRFVGTEAFF.

The genes are TRBV7-9 and TRBJ1-1; 8 bases align to TRBD1. V was clipped by 5 bases and J by 6 bases; unmatched bases: 8. The germline CDR1 and CDR2 sequences are SEHNR and FQNEAQ (reference sequence). The CDR3 is made up of 14 amino acids. CDR3 coding DNA: TGTGCCAGCAGCCCAGGACAGGGTTGGTCTGAAGCTTTCTTT. Translation: CASSPGQGWSEAFF.

This chain uses TRBV7-3 with TRBJ2-1, with TRBD2 as a possible D gene (5 bases). The V gene lost 4 bases and the J gene lost 0 bases, with 10 bases spanning the gap. This CDR3 is 15 amino acids long. Looked up from germline, CDR1 is SGHTA and CDR2 is FQGTGA. The CDR3 protein is CASSSTGSSYNEQFF. CDR3 sequence (DNA): TGTGCCAGCAGCTCGACGGGAAGCTCCTACAATGAGCAGTTCTTC.

This clone was observed a single time. V usage is TRBV7-2 and J usage is TRBJ1-5; D not certain. Germline V CDR1 and CDR2: SGHTA, FQGNSA. Trimming left V 1 base short and J 3 bases short, with 4 bases between. This CDR3 has 13 residues. The DNA of the CDR3 is TGTGCCAGCAGCTTAGACATCAATCAGCCCCAGCATTTT. This translates into CASSLDINQPQHF.

The chain joins TRBV2 to TRBJ1-5, with a weak D call TRBD1 (5 bases). Germline V lookup: CDR1 SNHLY, CDR2 FYNNEI. With 4 bases removed from V and 4 bases from J, the gap between germline ends came to 8 bases. The CDR3 is 13 residues long. CDR3 loop: CASSASGNQPQHF. The CDR3 DNA reads TGTGCCAGCAGTGCGTCAGGGAATCAGCCCCAGCATTTT.

V usage is TRBV2 and J usage is TRBJ1-1; no firm D call. The CDR3 is 14 amino acids. Trimming shortened V by 10 bases and J by 7 bases, and 22 bases separated the two germline ends. Germline V gives CDR1 SNHLY, CDR2 FYNNEI. CDR3: CATQPRRPQDEAFF. Written as DNA, the CDR3 is TGTGCCACTCAGCCCCGGCGCCCTCAGGATGAAGCTTTCTTT. Using reference TRBV2 and TRBJ1-1 for the parts outside the CDR3, the full variable domain is EPEVTQTPSHQVTQMGQEVILRCVPISNHLYFYWYRQILGQKVEFLVSFYNNEISEKSEIFDDQFSVERPDGSNFTLKIRSTKLEDSAMYFCATQPRRPQDEAFFGQGTRLTVV.

The J gene is TRBJ2-2, the V gene TRBV4-1; 11 bases match TRBD2. Unmatched junction bases numbered 5, after V lost 3 bases and J lost 2 bases. The CDR3 has 17 amino acids. The germline gives CDR1 MGHRA, CDR2 YSYEKL. The CDR3 coding sequence is TGCGCCAGCAGCCACCCTAGCGGGGGGTTTAACACCGGGGAGCTGTTTTTT. Its protein is CASSHPSGGFNTGELFF.

V and J are TRBV7-9 and TRBJ2-7; weak D call: TRBD1 (5 bases). Trimming cost V 2 bases and J 2 bases, with 10 bases left between them. The CDR3 is 14 residues long. CDR1 and CDR2 (germline): SEHNR, FQNEAQ (reference sequence). CDR3 DNA: TGTGCCAGCAGCTTATCAGACAGAACCTACGAGCAGTACTTC. Its protein product is CASSLSDRTYEQYF.

The rearrangement links TRBV5-1 to TRBJ2-7; D unclear. The CDR3 is made up of 16 amino acids. The germline V and J ends were trimmed by 0 bases and 1 base, with 14 bases remaining between them. Germline CDR1 reads SGHRS; CDR2 reads YFSETQ. CDR3 in amino acids: CASSLAEHSFSYEQYF. The DNA for the CDR3 is TGCGCCAGCAGCTTGGCAGAACACAGTTTTTCCTACGAGCAGTACTTC. The complete variable domain, with remaining parts taken from reference TRBV5-1 and TRBJ2-7, reads KAGVTQTPRYLIKTRGQQVTLSCSPISGHRSVSWYQQTPGQGLQFLFEYFSETQRNKGNFPGRFSGRQFSNSRSEMNVSTLELGDSALYLCASSLAEHSFSYEQYFGPGTRLTVT.

In nucleotides, the CDR3 is TGCGCCAGCAGCGCGGGCCGACTAGCGGTCACAGATACGCAGTATTTT. As protein: CASSAGRLAVTDTQYF. This rearrangement joins TRBV5-1 to TRBJ2-3; 9 bases are a match to TRBD2. CDR1 and CDR2 (germline): SGHRS, YFSETQ. The CDR3 has 16 residues. V shed 4 bases and J 2 bases; nucleotides not matched to a gene: 8.

The CDR3 DNA reads TGTGCCAGCAGCTTGGGACAGAAAAACTATGGCTACACCTTC. Residues: CASSLGQKNYGYTF. The chain links TRBV5-6 to TRBJ1-2, with a possible D match to TRBD1 (5 bases). CDR3 size: 14 residues. Trimming took off 0 bases at V and 2 bases at J, with 8 bases between the two ends. Germline lookup yields CDR1 SGHDT and CDR2 YYEEEE.

CDR3 in amino acids: CASSTGPDGYTF. CDR3 coding DNA: TGTGCCAGCAGCACAGGGCCCGATGGCTACACCTTC. This chain connects TRBV6-5 to TRBJ1-2; possibly TRBD1 for D (6 bases). Germline CDR1 reads MNHEY; CDR2 reads SVGAGI. The CDR3 is 12 amino acids. V lost 6 bases and J 6 bases, leaving 11 bases between the germline ends.